What follows is one T cell receptor (beta chain) and its context. As yet, its antigen is unknown. Germline values: CDR1 MNHEY, CDR2 SMNVEV (reference sequence). V lost 2 bases to trimming and J lost 2 bases, with 10 bases between them. The CDR3 has 14 amino acids. The entry originates in a study of T-cell reconstitution after alpha-beta-depleted transplantation in children. Study-level results: Reportedly, alpha-beta T cells present about two months post-transplant originated from several hundred expanded clones of graft origin.

Using unique molecular identifiers, the investigators prepared the TCRbeta library. TCRdb analysed the PCR reads with MiXCR anew, one entry per CDR3 protein. The sample holds 250,000 to 400,000 distinct CDR3 sequences, around 20% seen once. This receptor was identified in a male patient under 18 who had a stem cell transplant for acute lymphoblastic leukemia, so the T cells may come from the graft donor. The source was PBMCs, mostly from graft donor cells, collected 180 days after TCRalphabeta/CD19-depleted stem cell transplant. The chain carries TRBV27 and TRBJ2-7; D uncertain. The CDR3 DNA reads TGTGCCAGCAGTTTAGTACAGACTCCCTACGAGCAGTACTTC. Protein product: CASSLVQTPYEQYF.